The rows below give T cell receptor beta chains drawn from one sample of a study of blood T cell repertoires in COVID-19. Profiling relied on immunoSEQ multiplex PCR, and the TCRdb table lists in-frame clones only, not all of them. The top ten hold more than 5% of the sample, which has about 100,000 clones, around 92% seen once. The sequencing input was peripheral blood. The receptors were sampled from a man aged 50-60 years with active COVID-19. Each CDR3 is given with its conserved first and last residue. The order of the fields is V gene, clone size, D gene, J gene, CDR3 DNA, CDR3 protein. The D gene is left open where the match is weak. The listing skips clone size in some rows; elsewhere it reads once, few, many or a size class.

>TRBV28|-|TRBD1|TRBJ2-2
TGTGCCAGCAGTTTAGGGACAGCTACCGGGGAGCTGTTTTTT
CASSLGTATGELFF
>TRBV5-4|-|-|TRBJ2-1
TGTGCCAGCAGCTTGGTCGGGGTCACCTACAATGAGCAGTTCTTC
CASSLVGVTYNEQFF
>TRBV18|-|TRBD1|TRBJ1-3
TGTGCCAGCTCACCAAGACAGGGCCGGTCTGGAAACACCATATATTTT
CASSPRQGRSGNTIYF
>TRBV14|-|-|TRBJ1-2
TGTGCCAGCAGCCAAGAAAGGCAGGGCTATGGCTACACCTTC
CASSQERQGYGYTF
>TRBV5-1|-|-|TRBJ1-2
TGCGCCAGCAGCTTGGGACGATTAGGGGACTATGGCTACACCTTC
CASSLGRLGDYGYTF
>TRBV27|-|-|TRBJ2-7
TGTGCCAGCACCACAATCGGGACATCTATCCACGAGCAGTACTTC
CASTTIGTSIHEQYF
>TRBV4-1|-|-|TRBJ1-3
TGCGCCAGCAGCCAAGGTGCGGTGGTCGCTGGAAACACCATATATTTT
CASSQGAVVAGNTIYF
>TRBV10-2|once|-|TRBJ1-5
TGCGCCAGCAGTGGTCAGGGTGGACCCCAGCATTTT
CASSGQGGPQHF
>TRBV24-1|-|-|TRBJ2-1
TGTGCCACCAGCAAGCCCAACAATGAGCAGTTCTTC
CATSKPNNEQFF
>TRBV6-5|-|TRBD1|TRBJ1-4
TGTGCCAGCAGACTCAGACAGGGGGCGGAAAAACTGTTTTTT
CASRLRQGAEKLFF
>TRBV28|-|-|TRBJ1-5
TGTGCCAGCAGTTTACGTAGGGGCGAGCAGCCCCAGCATTTT
CASSLRRGEQPQHF
>TRBV19|-|-|TRBJ2-5
TGTGCCAGTAGTACACAGGGGAGGGAGACCCAGTACTTC
CASSTQGRETQYF
>TRBV19|-|TRBD1|TRBJ2-2
TGTGCCAGTCGGGACAGGGAGAACACCGGGGAGCTGTTTTTT
CASRDRENTGELFF
>TRBV5-6|-|-|TRBJ2-2
TGTGCCAGCAGCTTGGGCCACACTACAGGGTTTGCGAACACCGGGGAGCTGTTTTTT
CASSLGHTTGFANTGELFF
>TRBV28|-|TRBD2|TRBJ2-7
TGTGCCAGCAGTTCCGGCGGGAGCAACTCCTACGAGCAGTACTTC
CASSSGGSNSYEQYF
>TRBV29-1|once|TRBD2|TRBJ2-1
TGCAGCGTACGACTAGCGGGATCGGGTGAGCAGTTCTTC
CSVRLAGSGEQFF
>TRBV2|-|TRBD1|TRBJ1-2
TGTGCCAGCAGTAACAGGGGGAGCCGGGGCTACACCTTC
CASSNRGSRGYTF
>TRBV7-2|-|TRBD2|TRBJ2-5
TGTGCCAGCAGCCCCGGACTAGCGGGAGGGGGAAAGACCCAGTACTTC
CASSPGLAGGGKTQYF
>TRBV13|-|TRBD2|TRBJ2-2
TGTGCCAGCAGCCTACGGGGACTAAACACCGGGGAGCTGTTTTTT
CASSLRGLNTGELFF
>TRBV28|once|TRBD1|TRBJ1-5
TGTGCCAGCAGTGAACAATCCGGGACAGGGGGTTCAAATCAGCCCCAGCATTTT
CASSEQSGTGGSNQPQHF
>TRBV29-1|-|-|TRBJ2-5
TGCAGCGTTGGTCCGACCGGGACAACAGAGACCCAGTACTTC
CSVGPTGTTETQYF
>TRBV9|-|-|TRBJ2-7
TGTGCCAGCAGCGTAGAGCCGAACTCCTACGAGCAGTACTTC
CASSVEPNSYEQYF
>TRBV29-1|-|TRBD2|TRBJ2-1
TGCAGCGTGGTCAGCGGGAGGGCACGGAATGAGCAGTTCTTC
CSVVSGRARNEQFF
>TRBV15|-|TRBD2|TRBJ2-7
TGTGCCACCAGCAAGGGTCTAGCGGGAGCCTCAAGCTCCTACGAGCAGTACTTC
CATSKGLAGASSSYEQYF
>TRBV29-1|-|-|TRBJ2-4
TGCAGCGTTGAACAGGGGAAAAACATTCAGTACTTC
CSVEQGKNIQYF
>TRBV7-3|-|TRBD2|TRBJ2-1
TGTGCCAGCAGCTTAAGCGGGAGCAACGATTATGAGCAGTTCTTC
CASSLSGSNDYEQFF
>TRBV5-4|-|-|TRBJ2-1
TGTGCCAGCAGCTTGTCAGGAAACAATGAGCAGTTCTTC
CASSLSGNNEQFF
>TRBV2|once|-|TRBJ2-1
TGTGCCAGCAGTGGTGTCGGCTCCTACAATGAGCAGTTCTTC
CASSGVGSYNEQFF
>TRBV27|-|-|TRBJ1-4
TGTGCCAGCAGGTTAGACAGGATTCTAACTAATGAAAAACTGTTTTTT
CASRLDRILTNEKLFF
>TRBV6-5|-|TRBD2|TRBJ2-3
TGTGCCACCTTACTCGGTAGCGGGATGCAGGATACGCAGTATTTT
CATLLGSGMQDTQYF
>TRBV6-5|-|TRBD2|TRBJ2-6
TGTGCCAGTAATAGCGGGGGCTCTGGGGCCAACGTCCTGACTTTC
CASNSGGSGANVLTF
>TRBV14|-|TRBD2|TRBJ2-1
TGTGCCAGCAGCCAAACTCCCCGGGCGGGAGCATCCTACAATGAGCAGTTCTTC
CASSQTPRAGASYNEQFF
>TRBV4-2|-|TRBD2|TRBJ2-1
TGTGCCAGCAGCGTGACCGGGACTAGATCACGCAATGAGCAGTTCTTC
CASSVTGTRSRNEQFF
>TRBV27|-|TRBD1|TRBJ1-6
TGTGCCAGCAGTGTTGACAGGGGTAATTCACCCCTCCACTTT
CASSVDRGNSPLHF
>TRBV28|-|TRBD1|TRBJ2-5
TGTGCCAGCAGTTTGACAGGGATTGAGACCCAGTACTTC
CASSLTGIETQYF
>TRBV5-1|-|-|TRBJ1-1
TGCGCCAGCAGGGTTTCCGGGAACACTGAAGCTTTCTTT
CASRVSGNTEAFF
>TRBV9|-|TRBD2|TRBJ2-7
TGTGCCAGCAGCGACCCCCAGGGCGGGAGAGCCTACGAGCAGTACTTC
CASSDPQGGRAYEQYF
>TRBV3-1/TRBV3-2|-|-|TRBJ1-5
TGTGCCAGCAGTTTTCGTCAGCCCCAGCATTTT
CASSFRQPQHF
>TRBV6-6|-|TRBD2|TRBJ2-1
TGTGCCAGCACAGACCCCGGGGGGATACACAATGAGCAGTTCTTC
CASTDPGGIHNEQFF
>TRBV5-1|-|-|TRBJ2-2
TGCGCCAGCAGCTTGGGTCAGAACACCGGGGAGCTGTTTTTT
CASSLGQNTGELFF
>TRBV5-4|-|TRBD1|TRBJ1-1
TGTGCCAGCAGCTTTTGGGACAGGGGCTCCGAAGCTTTCTTT
CASSFWDRGSEAFF
>TRBV24-1|-|TRBD1|TRBJ2-2
TGTGCCACCAGTGCTCTGAGACAGGGAAACACCGGGGAGCTGTTTTTT
CATSALRQGNTGELFF
>TRBV11-3|-|-|TRBJ2-3
TGTGCCAGCAGCACGCTAGCGAACACAGATACGCAGTATTTT
CASSTLANTDTQYF
>TRBV5-1|few|-|TRBJ2-1
TGCGCCAGCAGCTTGGGTAGGGGAGGCGATGAGCAGTTCTTC
CASSLGRGGDEQFF
>TRBV7-9|-|-|TRBJ1-5
TGTGCCAGCAGCTTAGGAGGTGGCAATCAGCCCCAGCATTTT
CASSLGGGNQPQHF
>TRBV5-4|-|TRBD1|TRBJ1-2
TGTGCCAGCAGCGGGACAGTCTATGGCTACACCTTC
CASSGTVYGYTF
>TRBV28|-|-|TRBJ1-1
TGTGCCAGCAGTTTAAGAGTTGAAGCTTTCTTT
CASSLRVEAFF
>TRBV19|-|TRBD1|TRBJ1-5
TGTGCCAGTAGTACCAACAGGGGGACGGGCAATCAGCCCCAGCATTTT
CASSTNRGTGNQPQHF
>TRBV24-1|-|TRBD2|TRBJ2-1
TGTGCCACCAGTGATCCCCTAGCGGGAGCCTACAATGAGCAGTTCTTC
CATSDPLAGAYNEQFF
>TRBV29-1|once|TRBD2|TRBJ2-1
TGCAGCGTTGCCACAGCTGGACTAGCGGGAGGGCCCAATGAGCAGTTCTTC
CSVATAGLAGGPNEQFF